Below, 3 T cell receptor beta chains from the same sample are listed, as sequenced in a study of T-cell reconstitution after alpha-beta-depleted transplantation in children. Library preparation (for TCRbeta) was performed with unique molecular identifiers. TCRdb re-called the PCR reads with MiXCR, one entry per CDR3 protein. The data show about a million distinct CDR3 sequences, around 30% seen once. The sample was PBMCs, mostly from graft donor cells, taken 360 days after TCRalphabeta/CD19-depleted stem cell transplant. These receptors were taken from a boy less than two years old who had a stem cell transplant for SCID, so the T cells may come from the graft donor.

The V and J genes are TRBV3-1 and TRBJ2-1; either TRBD1 or TRBD2 may supply D (5 bases each). Trimming removed 4 bases at V and 7 bases at J, with 17 bases between. Looked up from germline, CDR1 is LGHDT and CDR2 is YNNKEL (reference sequence). CDR3 size: 15 residues. CDR3 in DNA: TGTGCCAGCAGCCGCCGGGACGGAGCAGCGAATGAGCAGTTCTTC. It specifies CASSRRDGAANEQFF.

The chain joins TRBV28 to TRBJ2-5; 8 bases map to TRBD1. V shed 5 bases, J shed 6 bases, and the junction held 11 bases outside the gene matches. CDR1 MDHEN and CDR2 SYDVKM come from the germline V gene. The CDR3 has 15 amino acids. CDR3 DNA sequence: TGTGCCAGCAGTAGAGCAGGACAGGGACAGAAGACCCAGTACTTC. This translates into CASSRAGQGQKTQYF. The full variable domain, rest sourced from reference TRBV28 and TRBJ2-5, is DVKVTQSSRYLVKRTGEKVFLECVQDMDHENMFWYRQDPGLGLRLIYFSYDVKMKEKGDIPEGYSVSREKKERFSLILESASTNQTSMYLCASSRAGQGQKTQYFGPGTRLLVL.

The sample holds a few counts of this clonotype. V usage is TRBV30 and J usage is TRBJ2-1, with D tentatively TRBD1 (6 bases). The CDR3 has 16 amino acids. Germline CDR1 and CDR2: GTSNPN and SVGIG (reference sequence). V was trimmed by 0 bases and J by 2 bases, leaving 14 bases between them. CDR3 region: CAWSVRDNFPYNEQFF. As DNA, the CDR3 is TGTGCCTGGAGTGTACGGGACAACTTTCCCTACAATGAGCAGTTCTTC. The full variable domain, its missing parts supplied by reference TRBV30 and TRBJ2-1, is SQTIHQWPATLVQPVGSPLSLECTVEGTSNPNLYWYRQAAGRGLQLLFYSVGIGQISSEVPQNLSASRPQDRQFILSSKKLLLSDSGFYLCAWSVRDNFPYNEQFFGPGTRLTVL.